This record covers a single T cell receptor beta chain. Germline V gives CDR1 SGHNT, CDR2 YENEEA. This CDR3 is built from 14 residues. Trimming stripped 5 bases from V and 1 base from J, with 9 bases between. Treatment in this sample: preoperative locoregional IRX-2 cytokine immunotherapy. Preoperative locoregional IRX-2 cytokine immunotherapy was tested in the phase Ib source study. This entry belongs to a study of preoperative IRX-2 immunotherapy in early breast cancer. The data were produced by immunoSEQ multiplex PCR, yet TCRdb's version contains in-frame clones alone and is incomplete. The top ten hold 3% to 3.5% of the sample, which has roughly 27,000 clones, about four fifths seen once.

This sample was gathered from a patient treated with IRX-2 immunotherapy. The sequence was collected from a human donor with breast cancer. The chain employs TRBV11-3 and TRBJ1-3, with a possible D match to TRBD1 (5 bases). The CDR3 loop is CASSADRSGNTIYF. In nucleotides, the CDR3 is TGTGCCAGCAGCGCCGACAGATCTGGAAACACCATATATTTT.